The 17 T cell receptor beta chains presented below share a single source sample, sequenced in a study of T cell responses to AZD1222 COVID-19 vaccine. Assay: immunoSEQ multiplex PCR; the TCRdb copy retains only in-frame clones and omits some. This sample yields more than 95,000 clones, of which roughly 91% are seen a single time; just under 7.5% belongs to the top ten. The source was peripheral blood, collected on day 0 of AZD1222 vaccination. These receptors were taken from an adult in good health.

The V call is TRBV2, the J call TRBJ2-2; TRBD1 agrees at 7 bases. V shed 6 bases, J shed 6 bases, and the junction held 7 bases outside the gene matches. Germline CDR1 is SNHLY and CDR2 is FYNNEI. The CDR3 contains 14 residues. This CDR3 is CASSPDRVSGELFF. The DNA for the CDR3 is TGTGCCAGCAGCCCCGACAGGGTTTCCGGGGAGCTGTTTTTT.

The DNA for the CDR3 is TGTGCCAGCAGCTTAGCCCGAGACAGGGGGTGGTTCTTC. It translates to CASSLARDRGWFF. The chain combines TRBV7-2 with TRBJ2-1; 9 positions agree with TRBD1. CDR1 is SGHTA and CDR2 is FQGNSA in the germline V gene. The CDR3 length is 13 residues. V gave up 0 bases and J gave up 15 bases; unmatched junction bases: 6.

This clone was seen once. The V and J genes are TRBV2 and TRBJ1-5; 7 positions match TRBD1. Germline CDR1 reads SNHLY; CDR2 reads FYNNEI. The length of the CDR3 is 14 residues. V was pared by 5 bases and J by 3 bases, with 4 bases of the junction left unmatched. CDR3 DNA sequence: TGTGCCAGCAGTCTGGGACAGTCCAATCAGCCCCAGCATTTT. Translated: CASSLGQSNQPQHF.

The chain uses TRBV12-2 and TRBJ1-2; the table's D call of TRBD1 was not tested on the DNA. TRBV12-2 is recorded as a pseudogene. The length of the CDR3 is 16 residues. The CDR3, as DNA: TGTGCAAGTCGCTTAGAAATTCTGACAGGACTCTATGGCTACACCTTC. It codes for CASRLEILTGLYGYTF.

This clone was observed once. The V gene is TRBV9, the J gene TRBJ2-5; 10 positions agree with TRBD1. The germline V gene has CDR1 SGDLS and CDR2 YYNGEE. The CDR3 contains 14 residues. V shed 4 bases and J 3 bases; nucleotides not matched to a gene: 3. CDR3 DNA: TGTGCCAGCAGCCCGGGGACAGGGGAAGAGACCCAGTACTTC. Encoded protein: CASSPGTGEETQYF.

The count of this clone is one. CDR3 sequence reads: CASSLTGREDPSEYF. The CDR3 nucleotides read TGTGCCAGCAGTTTAACAGGGCGGGAGGACCCCTCGGAGTATTTT. The rearrangement uses TRBV28 and TRBJ2-3, with TRBD2 identical over 8 bases. The CDR3 length is 15 residues. V was clipped by 2 bases and J by 13 bases; unmatched bases: 14. Germline lookup yields CDR1 MDHEN and CDR2 SYDVKM.

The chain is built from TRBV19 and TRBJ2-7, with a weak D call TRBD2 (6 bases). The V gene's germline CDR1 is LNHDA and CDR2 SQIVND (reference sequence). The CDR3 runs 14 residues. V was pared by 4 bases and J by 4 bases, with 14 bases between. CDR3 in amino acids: CASSTMGGEYEQYF. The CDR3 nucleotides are TGTGCCAGTAGTACGATGGGGGGAGAGTACGAGCAGTACTTC.

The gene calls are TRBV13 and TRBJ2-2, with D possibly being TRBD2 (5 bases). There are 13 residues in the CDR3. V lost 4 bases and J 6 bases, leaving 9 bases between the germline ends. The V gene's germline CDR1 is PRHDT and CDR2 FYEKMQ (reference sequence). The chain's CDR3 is CASSSRGSGELFF. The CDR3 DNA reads TGTGCCAGCAGCTCGAGAGGGTCCGGGGAGCTGTTTTTT.

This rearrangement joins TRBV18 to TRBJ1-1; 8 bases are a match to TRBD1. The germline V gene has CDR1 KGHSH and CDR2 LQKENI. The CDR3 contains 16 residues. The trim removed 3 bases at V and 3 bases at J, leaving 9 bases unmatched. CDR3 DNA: TGTGCCAGCTCACCCAGAAACAGGGGGGGGGACACTGAAGCTTTCTTT. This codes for CASSPRNRGGDTEAFF.

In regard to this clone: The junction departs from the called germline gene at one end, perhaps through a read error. The CDR3 sequence: CANSPLGGGTNYGYTF. CDR3 DNA sequence: TGTGCCAACAGCCCCCTCGGCGGGGGAACCAACTATGGCTACACCTTC. The chain combines TRBV5-6 with TRBJ1-2, with D possibly matching TRBD1 (5 bases). Germline V lookup: CDR1 SGHDT, CDR2 YYEEEE. The CDR3 consists of 16 residues.

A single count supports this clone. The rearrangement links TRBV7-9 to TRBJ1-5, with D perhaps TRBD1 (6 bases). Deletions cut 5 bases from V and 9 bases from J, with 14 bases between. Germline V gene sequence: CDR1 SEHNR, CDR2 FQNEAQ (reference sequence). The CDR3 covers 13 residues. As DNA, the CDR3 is TGTGCCAGCAGCCTCGAAGGGGGTCTGCCCCAGCATTTT. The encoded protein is CASSLEGGLPQHF.

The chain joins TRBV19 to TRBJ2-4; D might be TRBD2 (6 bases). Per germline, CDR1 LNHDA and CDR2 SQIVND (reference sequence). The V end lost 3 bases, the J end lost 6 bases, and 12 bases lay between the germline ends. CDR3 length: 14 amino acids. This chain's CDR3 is CASSMSGDGNIQYF. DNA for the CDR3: TGTGCCAGTAGTATGTCGGGGGACGGAAACATTCAGTACTTC.

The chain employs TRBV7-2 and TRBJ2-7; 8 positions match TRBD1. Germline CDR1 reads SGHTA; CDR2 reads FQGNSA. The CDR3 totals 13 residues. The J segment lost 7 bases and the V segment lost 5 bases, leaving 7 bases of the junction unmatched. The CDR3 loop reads CASSPRQGREQYF. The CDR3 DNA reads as TGTGCCAGCAGCCCGCGACAGGGGCGGGAGCAGTACTTC.

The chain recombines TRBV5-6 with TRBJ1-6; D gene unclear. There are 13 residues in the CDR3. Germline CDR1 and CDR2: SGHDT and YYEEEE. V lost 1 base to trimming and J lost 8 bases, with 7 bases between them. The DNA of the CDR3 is TGTGCCAGCAGCTTGAAGTGGGATTCACCCCTCCACTTT. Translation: CASSLKWDSPLHF.

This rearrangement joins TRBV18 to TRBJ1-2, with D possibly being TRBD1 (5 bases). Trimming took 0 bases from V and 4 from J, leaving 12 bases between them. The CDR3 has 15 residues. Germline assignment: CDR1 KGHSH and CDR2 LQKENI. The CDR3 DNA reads TGTGCCAGCTCACCACCTGCTGGGGCGTCCTATGGCTACACCTTC. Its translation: CASSPPAGASYGYTF.

For the CDR3, the DNA is TGCGCCAGCAGCTTGTCGGTGGAGCAGCCCCAGCATTTT. Encoded protein: CASSLSVEQPQHF. The chain joins TRBV5-1 to TRBJ1-5; D call uncertain. V was trimmed by 1 base and J by 7 bases, leaving 9 bases between them. Germline V lookup: CDR1 SGHRS, CDR2 YFSETQ. This CDR3 comprises 13 residues.

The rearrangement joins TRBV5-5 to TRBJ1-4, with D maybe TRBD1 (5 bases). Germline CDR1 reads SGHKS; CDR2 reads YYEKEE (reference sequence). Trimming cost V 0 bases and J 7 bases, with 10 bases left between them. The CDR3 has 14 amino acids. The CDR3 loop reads CASSLEGAGEKLFF. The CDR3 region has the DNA TGTGCCAGCAGCTTGGAAGGGGCGGGTGAAAAACTGTTTTTT.